Each of the 10 T cell receptor beta chains below was sequenced from the same sample in a study of CD8 T cells in ankylosing spondylitis (dated 2017 in TCRdb). Receptors were amplified or captured by 5' RACE. The sequencer was an Illumina HiSeq 2500. The raw public reads went through TCRdb reprocessing: fastp at Q25, MiXCR clone calling, in-frame beta chains kept. Each entry merges the rows of one CDR3 protein and shows their most common DNA and genes. In this sample the table shows fewer than 150,000 distinct CDR3 sequences, just under 7.5% of which occur a single time. In total, the top ten clones hold around 12% of the sample. The sample comprised blood, either unsorted or a sorted T cell fraction (not recorded which). All receptors derive from a female donor with ankylosing spondylitis or in good health (not recorded which).

This clonotype occurred many times. The chain carries TRBV15 and TRBJ2-3; tentative D call: TRBD2 (5 bases). This CDR3 has 14 amino acids. Trimming shortened V by 0 bases and J by 6 bases, and 10 bases separated the two germline ends. Germline V lookup: CDR1 LNHNV, CDR2 YYDKDF (reference sequence). The CDR3 DNA is TGTGCCACCAGCAGAGAGGGAACGGGGGATACGCAGTATTTT. Protein product: CATSREGTGDTQYF.

This clonotype has just a few counts. The V and J genes are TRBV6-1 and TRBJ1-1; unclear D gene. CDR1 is MNHNS, CDR2 SASEGT, per germline. The germline V and J ends were trimmed by 6 bases and 7 bases, with 12 bases remaining between them. The CDR3 runs 12 residues. CDR3 DNA sequence: TGTGCCAGCAGCCCTTTAAGAGGTGAAGCTTTCTTT. Amino acid sequence: CASSPLRGEAFF.

This clonotype was seen many times. The chain has TRBV6-1 and TRBJ2-7; TRBD2 matches at 10 bases. The CDR3 contains 17 residues. Germline V gene sequence: CDR1 MNHNS, CDR2 SASEGT. The V segment lost 5 bases and the J segment 6 bases; nucleotides outside the gene matches: 16. Here the CDR3 DNA reads TGTGCCAGCAGTAAAGGACTAGCGGAATTAAAGGGTGGCGAGCAGTACTTC. Its protein is CASSKGLAELKGGEQYF.

This clonotype was seen repeatedly, ten times or more. The V gene is TRBV21-1, the J gene TRBJ2-3; whether TRBD1, the table's D call, matches the DNA was not checked. TRBV21-1 has pseudogene status. The CDR3 has 16 residues. The CDR3 bases are TGTGCCAGCAGCCCTACCATGGGACCTTCTCCAGATACGCAGTATTTT. Translating it yields CASSPTMGPSPDTQYF.

Ten or more counts support this clonotype. CDR3 sequence reads: CASSLGGGRGYTF. CDR3 nucleotide sequence: TGTGCCAGCAGCTTGGGAGGGGGCCGTGGCTACACCTTC. V is TRBV5-6 and J is TRBJ1-2, with 7 bases lining up with TRBD1. Germline V gives CDR1 SGHDT, CDR2 YYEEEE. CDR3 length: 13 residues. V lost 0 bases and J lost 7; bases outside the gene matches: 3.

V is TRBV30 and J is TRBJ1-2; TRBD1 matches at 8 bases. Trimming at V came to 4 bases and at J to 4 bases, leaving 5 bases not matched to a gene. The germline V gene has CDR1 GTSNPN and CDR2 SVGIG (reference sequence). There are 13 residues in the CDR3. The CDR3 protein is CAWNRDRSYGYTF. CDR3 DNA: TGTGCCTGGAACCGGGACAGGTCCTATGGCTACACCTTC.

In its sample, this clonotype was seen many times. The chain couples TRBV7-6 to TRBJ1-5; 10 nucleotides line up with TRBD1. The CDR3 covers 15 residues. Trimming at V came to 5 bases and at J to 7 bases, leaving 8 bases not matched to a gene. CDR1 and CDR2 from the germline V gene are SGHVS and FNYEAQ. Here the CDR3 DNA reads TGTGCCAGCAGCCTTGTGGACAGGGGGGACCAGCCCCAGCATTTT. It codes for CASSLVDRGDQPQHF.

This clonotype was counted many times. This rearrangement joins TRBV12-3 or TRBV12-4 to TRBJ2-7, with D unresolved. Trimming shortened V by 3 bases and J by 4 bases, and 7 bases separated the two germline ends. This CDR3 region has 12 residues. As DNA, the CDR3 is TGTGCCAGCAGTTTCCAGGATTACGAGCAGTACTTC. This encodes CASSFQDYEQYF.

This clonotype has a count of ten or more. The chain couples TRBV20-1 to TRBJ2-7, with 11 bases identical to TRBD2. After removal of 6 bases from V and 3 bases from J, the junction contained 4 bases not matched to a gene. The germline CDR1 and CDR2 sequences are DFQATT and SNEGSKA (reference sequence). This CDR3 is built from 13 residues. CDR3 region: CSAGLAGLYEQYF. The CDR3 coding sequence is TGCAGTGCCGGACTAGCGGGCCTCTACGAGCAGTACTTC.

This clonotype was counted at least ten times. The J gene is TRBJ1-2, the V gene TRBV29-1; TRBD1 agrees at 8 bases. This CDR3 has 15 residues. Germline V gives CDR1 SQVTM, CDR2 ANQGSEA. The J segment lost 4 bases and the V segment lost 4 bases, leaving 11 bases of the junction unmatched. The CDR3 loop is CSVGGGNDRGYGYTF. The CDR3 nucleotides are TGCAGCGTTGGGGGGGGGAATGACAGGGGCTATGGCTACACCTTC.